The present T cell receptor beta chain was sequenced within a study of shared clonotypes between healthy human individuals (dated by TCRdb to 2018 to 2021). Describing the broader study: A couple of women and a few men aged 18 to 49 years were included in the cohort. Per donor, three plates each were used for CD4 naive and CD4 memory, two for CD8 naive, and one for CD8 memory. Blood TCR repertoires of roughly 5 healthy adults were deeply sequenced to estimate repertoire size and the extent of clonotype sharing between individuals. Different laboratories and diverse techniques were used to prepare libraries and sequence TCR repertoires, to increase sequencing depth and limit assay-specific biases. Leukapheresis yielded between about 0.85 and 10 billion PBMCs per donor.

The germline V gene (reference sequence) yields MNHEY for CDR1 and SMNVEV for CDR2. From the cysteine up to the phenylalanine, the CDR3 has a length of 14 residues. Solely the CDR3 DNA is kept, with 42 bases framed from the first base. The germline ends are 11 bases apart after V is trimmed by 5 bases and J by 2 bases. About this clone itself: No antigen is known for it. No clone much larger than this one lies a single base away; base qualities are absent.

CD8 naive samples were CD45RO-negative cells positively selected for CCR7, giving a CD45RA+CCR7+ population that excluded TemRA cells. Donors were healthy HIV-negative adults with no recently reported acute infections or vaccinations. All donors were Caucasian adults living in Nashville, Tennessee, USA. Blood was obtained by leukapheresis, after which PBMCs were separated by Ficoll-Histopaque density gradient centrifugation and cryopreserved in liquid nitrogen vapor phase. Analytical flow cytometry was used to check the purity and quantity of each magnetically sorted T cell population. Each sorted fraction had its genomic DNA isolated and then quantified by UV absorbance on a Nanodrop 2000c. The investigation overall reported the following: Incomplete sequencing was indicated by rarefaction of sorted-subset datasets, despite the large sequencing depth. Clonotypes shared by all four sorted-subset donors showed higher generation probabilities than non-shared clonotypes. Across a handful of donors, approximately 5% of naive CD4, 3% to 4% of naive CD8, 2.3% of memory CD4, and approximately 0.4% of memory CD8 clonotypes were shared. Larger estimated clonotype richness was generally found for naive subsets than for memory subsets. Because the study included only a small number of donors, the genetic and exposure-history diversity represented was limited. Sampling was restricted to blood, and TCR repertoires in tissues likely differ from the TCR repertoires found in blood. Pairwise subsampling indicated that sequencing depth was expected to affect the degree of clonotype sharing among donors.

Using the deep immunoSEQ assay, TCR CDR3 regions were amplified from genomic DNA by multiplex PCR. Extracted genomic DNA from each cell subset was spread evenly across all wells of several immunoSEQ 96-well plates, with each plate serving as a replicate. For sorted subsets, 150 to 250 ng genomic DNA, equal to tens of thousands of T cell genomes, was loaded into each replicate PCR. Purified libraries were quantified with a Qubit 3.0 fluorometer, sized on a Bioanalyzer 2100, and re-quantified with the KAPA Library Quantification kit. Every immunoSEQ 96-well plate was sequenced on a dedicated single-read 150-cycle Illumina NextSeq 550 flow cell. Per the original workflow: Because the immunoSEQ output held only junctional sequences and lacked quality scores, the filtering could not match the filtering applied to full-length reads. To assign V/J genes and CDR3, sequences were annotated against IMGT germline references using PyIR, a Python wrapper for IgBLAST v1.9. Reads were removed for weak V/J assignments (E-value above 1e-6), missing CDR3, stop codons, out-of-frame junctions, or ambiguous translated residues. A V3J clonotype was defined by an identical inferred V gene, J gene, and CDR3 amino acid sequence. To compute the percentage overlap between repertoires, the number of shared unique clonotypes was divided by the size of the smaller repertoire. Three approaches were used to assess repertoire richness: RTK rarefaction, the Chao1 estimator, and Recon v2.1 estimates of unobserved clonotypes. OLGA was used to compute generation probabilities for all TCRbeta clonotypes that the gDNA method yielded from four donors. Sourced from immuneACCESS, this table was stored by TCRdb with only in-frame sequences that have V and J called. A share of the clones is absent; for the studies checked, an unresolved V gene accounts for under half, and the remainder has no known explanation. For V, J and clone size, that table is used; D and trimming come from the DNA. The table for this sample lists roughly 2,000,000 clones; about 95% of them were counted only once. The ten largest clones take up 0.95% to 1.5% of the sample.

The chain joins TRBV27 to TRBJ2-3; the D gene is perhaps TRBD2, from 5 matching bases. The material sequenced was naive CD8+ T cells sorted from blood. The sample's cell subset or site label is to be understood as: CD45RA+CCR7+. The receptor's source is a young man in good health. The CDR3 region: CASSPSEDTDTQYF. The DNA sequence reads TGTGCCAGCAGTCCGTCGGAGGACACAGATACGCAGTATTTT.